This is a list of T cell receptor beta chains from one sample in a study of blood T cell repertoires in COVID-19. Here immunoSEQ multiplex PCR was the method, and the copy in TCRdb shows in-frame clones only, minus some. The data hold about 220,000 clones, with approximately 80% observed a single time. Sequencing input: PBMCs or T cells enriched from blood (not recorded which). These receptors were taken from a woman in her fifties or sixties who had recovered from COVID-19. Each CDR3 is given with its conserved first and last residue. A D gene is named only where the DNA matches it firmly. Where a row states a size, it is once, few, many or the class of an expanded clone; other rows omit it.

>TRBJ2-4|-|-|TRBV27
TGTGCCAGCAGTTTAGACCCTACGGGCATTCAGTACTTC
CASSLDPTGIQYF
>TRBJ1-1|-|-|TRBV24-1
TGTGCCACCAGTACAGGTCGCCGGTTGAACACTGAAGCTTTCTTT
CATSTGRRLNTEAFF
>TRBJ1-1|-|-|TRBV6-5
TGTGCCAGCAGTCCCCTCCGAGGAGTGAACACTGAAGCTTTCTTT
CASSPLRGVNTEAFF
>TRBJ1-2|-|once|TRBV5-4
TGTGCCAGCAGCTTCAGTAATAGGGGAAGAATTTATGGCTACACCTTC
CASSFSNRGRIYGYTF
>TRBJ2-4|-|-|TRBV27
TGTGCCAGCAGTTTATTGTCAGGGGCGGTCAAAAACATTCAGTACTTC
CASSLLSGAVKNIQYF
>TRBJ1-1|-|-|TRBV9
TGTGCCAGCAGCGTAGGGCACATGAACACTGAAGCTTTCTTT
CASSVGHMNTEAFF
>TRBJ1-5|TRBD1|few|TRBV27
TGTGCCAGCAGGGACAGGGGGGATCAGGGCAATCAGCCCCAGCATTTT
CASRDRGDQGNQPQHF
>TRBJ2-7|-|-|TRBV7-3
TGTGCCAGCAGCCCCACAGGGTCCTACGAGCAGTACTTC
CASSPTGSYEQYF
>TRBJ1-2|TRBD1|-|TRBV19
TGTGCCATCCCGACAGGGGTCTATGGCTACACCTTC
CAIPTGVYGYTF
>TRBJ2-3|-|-|TRBV19
TGTGCCAGTAGTATAAACTATAGGGATACGCAGTATTTT
CASSINYRDTQYF
>TRBJ1-2|-|-|TRBV12-5
TGTGCTAGTGGTTTGGTACCGGAGTTCTATGGCTACACCTTC
CASGLVPEFYGYTF
>TRBJ1-2|TRBD1|-|TRBV6-5
TGTGCCAGCAGCAGGACAGGGGATGGCTACACCTTC
CASSRTGDGYTF
>TRBJ1-2|TRBD1|-|TRBV27
TGTGCCACCGCGAGACAGGGGTCAAGCGGCTACACCTTC
CATARQGSSGYTF
>TRBJ2-7|-|-|TRBV7-2
TGTGCCAGCAGCTTAGAAAGACAGTACGAGCAGTACTTC
CASSLERQYEQYF
>TRBJ1-3|-|-|TRBV12-3/TRBV12-4
TGTGCCAGCGAAACAGTTGGAAACACCATATATTTT
CASETVGNTIYF
>TRBJ1-5|-|-|TRBV27
-
CASSSRQYFGNQPQHF
>TRBJ2-1|TRBD2|-|TRBV5-1
TGCGCCAGCAGCTTGGGGCCCCAGGGAACTAGCGGGAACAATGAGCAGTTCTTC
CASSLGPQGTSGNNEQFF